Listed below are T cell receptor beta chains from one sample, sequenced in a study of cytomegalovirus exposure and HLA in healthy donors. The protocol was immunoSEQ multiplex PCR, while the TCRdb copy is restricted to in-frame clones and leaves out a portion. The sample includes around 140,000 clones, approximately 8.9% seen only once; the top ten take about 7.5%. The material sequenced was PBMCs. The receptors here all came from a woman between 40 and 50 years old in good health and CMV-seropositive. Each CDR3 is given with its conserved first and last residue. Size is stated for part of the rows, as once, few or many counts, or as a class when the clone is expanded.

j_gene,abundance,v_gene,CDR3aa
TRBJ1-2,.,TRBV5-4,CASSLQGAGGYTF
TRBJ1-5,few,TRBV6-1,CASNREHNQPQHF
TRBJ2-2,few,TRBV6-1,CASSDPLLAGDFNAGELFF
TRBJ1-1,.,TRBV10-3,CAISDRGMNTEAFF
TRBJ1-1,.,TRBV5-6,CASSEPAQGTEAFF
TRBJ2-3,.,TRBV5-6,CASSLAGLATQYF
TRBJ1-2,.,TRBV6-5,CASRSGGADYGYTF
TRBJ2-3,.,TRBV29-1,CSVDGTSGGTDTQYF
TRBJ1-3,few,TRBV6-5,CASSYSTGVSGNTIYF
TRBJ2-5,.,TRBV7-7,CASSQDRAETQYF
TRBJ2-2,few,TRBV12-1,CASYPGPDGYTGELFF
TRBJ2-2,.,TRBV5-8,CASSLVPAGIAGELFF
TRBJ2-1,few,TRBV29-1,CSVHRREGEQFF
TRBJ2-3,few,TRBV9,CASSSRDTQYF
TRBJ2-2,few,TRBV6-1,CASSDRRGGTGELFF
TRBJ2-5,.,TRBV5-5,CASSYGGQGRETQYF
TRBJ2-7,few,TRBV4-3,CASSQVGGGASEEQYF
TRBJ2-3,.,TRBV2,CASSPLAGGTDTQYF
TRBJ1-1,few,TRBV10-3,CAISESTENTEAFF
TRBJ1-1,.,TRBV5-5,CASSFLLGQGNLNTEAFF
TRBJ2-1,few,TRBV10-3,CAISEAGGYNEQFF
TRBJ2-5,.,TRBV5-1,CASSYGTAMFQETQYF
TRBJ1-2,.,TRBV6-1,CASSEFWGQNYGYTF
TRBJ1-6,few,TRBV4-1,CASSQDQQSYNSPLHF
TRBJ2-3,.,TRBV7-9,CASRSGGITDTQYF